Listed below are T cell receptor beta chains from one sample, sequenced in a study of blood T cell repertoires in COVID-19. Using immunoSEQ multiplex PCR, the repertoire was profiled, and TCRdb retains in-frame clones only, with some absent. The sample holds over 50,000 clones, about 90% seen once. The material sequenced was peripheral blood. The source of these receptors is a human donor in a cohort sampled during active COVID-19. CDR3s include the opening cysteine and the closing phenylalanine or tryptophan. Fields, in order: J gene, V gene, D gene, clone size, CDR3 DNA, CDR3 protein. A D gene is named only where the DNA matches it firmly. Size is omitted from some rows. Given values are once, few, many or a class for expanded clones.

TRBJ2-7,TRBV27,-,-,TGTGCCAGCCGCCCGTGGGGGGAGGAGGGCCTATGGCAGTACTTC,CASRPWGEEGLWQYF
TRBJ1-3,TRBV18,-,few,TGTGCCAGCTCACCACGACAGAGCTCTGGAAACACCATATATTTT,CASSPRQSSGNTIYF
TRBJ2-5,TRBV7-3,-,-,TGTGCCAGCAGCTTAGATAGATCGGAGACCCAGTACTTC,CASSLDRSETQYF
TRBJ2-1,TRBV3-1/TRBV3-2,-,-,TGTGCCAGCAGCCTAACCCGGGGCAATGAGCAGTTCTTC,CASSLTRGNEQFF
TRBJ2-1,TRBV7-2,TRBD2,-,TGTGCCAGCAGCAAGACTAGCGGGAACGTCAATGAGCAGTTCTTC,CASSKTSGNVNEQFF
TRBJ2-7,TRBV7-9,-,-,TGTGCCAGCAGTTTAGACGGCACGACAGGCGAGCAGTACTTC,CASSLDGTTGEQYF
TRBJ1-5,TRBV28,-,-,TGTGCCAGCAAAGGGGTGGTACGGCCCCAGCATTTT,CASKGVVRPQHF
TRBJ1-4,TRBV7-9,TRBD1,-,TGTGCCAGCTTGCAGGGGGCGGTAACTAATGAAAAACTGTTTTTT,CASLQGAVTNEKLFF
TRBJ1-4,TRBV4-1,-,few,TGCGCCAGCAGCCAAGATAGCCAATCAGGGCTTGACGAAAAACTGTTTTTT,CASSQDSQSGLDEKLFF
TRBJ1-5,TRBV6-1,-,once,TGTGCCAGCAGTGAAGGAAGAGGGCGAAGTCAGCCCCAGCATTTT,CASSEGRGRSQPQHF
TRBJ2-1,TRBV2,TRBD2,-,TGTGCCACGGTGCGGACTAGCGACTACAATGAGCAGTTCTTC,CATVRTSDYNEQFF
TRBJ1-1,TRBV6-5,-,-,TGTGCCAGCAGTTACGATTGGGGAGGCACTGAAGCTTTCTTT,CASSYDWGGTEAFF
TRBJ1-1,TRBV5-1,-,-,TGCGCCAGCAGCGGTGGACGGACTCTTAACACTGAAGCTTTCTTT,CASSGGRTLNTEAFF
TRBJ1-1,TRBV24-1,TRBD1,-,TGTGCCACCAGAAGGGCAGGGGGTGATGAAGCTTTCTTT,CATRRAGGDEAFF
TRBJ2-7,TRBV3-1/TRBV3-2,TRBD2,-,TGTGCCAGCAGCCCCTTGAGCGGGAGGTTGTACGAGCAGTACTTC,CASSPLSGRLYEQYF
TRBJ2-6,TRBV6-4,-,-,TGTGCCAGCAGTGTTTGGACAGCCATAACTTACTCTGGGGCCAACGTCCTGACTTTC,CASSVWTAITYSGANVLTF
TRBJ2-4,TRBV4-3,TRBD1,-,TGCGCCAGCAGCCCCCGGGACAGGGGGGCGGGAGCCCAAAACATTCAGTACTTC,CASSPRDRGAGAQNIQYF
TRBJ2-3,TRBV7-2,TRBD2,-,TGTGCCAGCAGCTCCGGTAGCGGGAACACAGATACGCAGTATTTT,CASSSGSGNTDTQYF
TRBJ2-7,TRBV28,-,-,TGTGCCAGCAGTTTGGAAGCGGCGGGTTCCTACGAGCAGTACTTC,CASSLEAAGSYEQYF
TRBJ2-2,TRBV14,TRBD1,-,TGTGCCAGCAGCCAGCAGGGGGCGAACACCGGGGAGCTGTTTTTT,CASSQQGANTGELFF
TRBJ2-5,TRBV19,-,-,TGTGCCAGTAACGAGGGCGTTCTGAAACAAGAGACCCAGTACTTC,CASNEGVLKQETQYF
TRBJ2-7,TRBV5-5,-,-,TGTGCCAGCAGCTTGGTAGGGGGGGCGACCTACGAGCAGTACTTC,CASSLVGGATYEQYF
TRBJ1-1,TRBV6-1,TRBD1,-,TGTGCCAGCAGTGAACCGGGACAGATGAACACTGAAGCTTTCTTT,CASSEPGQMNTEAFF
TRBJ1-2,TRBV6-5,TRBD1,-,TGTGCCAGCAGTACCGGACAGGGGAACTATGGCTACACCTTC,CASSTGQGNYGYTF
TRBJ2-7,TRBV9,-,-,TGTGCCAGCAGCGCTCGGGGATCGTACGAGCAGTACTTC,CASSARGSYEQYF
TRBJ1-4,TRBV14,-,-,TGTGCCAGCAGTCTTCAGGGGCCTCCGCGTGGAAAACTGTTTTTT,CASSLQGPPRGKLFF
TRBJ2-7,TRBV18,-,-,TGTGCCAGCTCACGGACAGACACCTCCTACGAGCAGTACTTC,CASSRTDTSYEQYF